This is a list of T cell receptor beta chains from one sample in a study of brain T cells in children with intractable seizures. TCRdb's copy holds only in-frame clones and misses some; the assay was immunoSEQ multiplex PCR. The data show hundreds of thousands of clones, with roughly 93% seen just once and 5% to 7% held by the top ten. Material: peripheral blood, obtained 4 to 5 months after surgery. The receptors derive from a boy younger than two with tuberous sclerosis and intractable seizures. Both conserved end residues are trimmed from each CDR3.

V	J	CDR3
TRBV20-1	TRBJ1-1	SAIENTEAF
TRBV7-9	TRBJ2-3	ASSREEAGPTDTQY
TRBV2	TRBJ1-2	ASSVGRDGNYGYT
TRBV9	TRBJ1-2	ASSVGTVSGYT
TRBV2	TRBJ1-2	ASSYTNTFYGYT
TRBV24-1	TRBJ2-1	ATSVRGESEQF
TRBV27	TRBJ1-1	ASSPQLNTEAF
TRBV24-1	TRBJ2-1	ATTTGTSDDEQF
TRBV6-5	TRBJ2-7	ASSYSEGQLYEQY
TRBV7-6	TRBJ2-3	ASSLSLAGGRDTQY
TRBV12-3/TRBV12-4	TRBJ2-3	ASSLRLDTQY
TRBV9	TRBJ2-1	ASSYHGGGSSYNEQF
TRBV24-1	TRBJ1-1	ATSRTGTNTEAF
TRBV30	TRBJ1-5	AWSVGAVSNQPQH
TRBV7-9	TRBJ2-7	ASSRTGGYEQY
TRBV13	TRBJ1-2	ASSPDLGAPNYGYT
TRBV5-1	TRBJ2-5	ASSSGQGETQY
TRBV10-3	TRBJ1-2	AISESSGLLIGGYT
TRBV3-1/TRBV3-2	TRBJ2-1	ASSPLNNEQF
TRBV9	TRBJ2-1	ASSPRTSGEQF
TRBV29-1	TRBJ2-3	SVESRDRGSDTQY
TRBV2	TRBJ1-1	ASTALRQNTEAF
TRBV2	TRBJ1-5	ASSESGTDSNQPQH
TRBV7-5	TRBJ2-7	ARSPPGQMTYEQY
TRBV4-1	TRBJ2-4	ASSQEGGFVAKNIQY
TRBV7-9	TRBJ2-1	ASSSGRGRGTGEQF
TRBV27	TRBJ1-6	ASSPHSSSYNSPLH
TRBV28	TRBJ1-4	ASTLGRRDGEKLF
TRBV11-1	TRBJ1-6	ASSLGTGGIPLH
TRBV2	TRBJ2-7	ASSTGLAGFYEQY
TRBV10-3	TRBJ2-3	AISDRPPSTDTQY
TRBV14	TRBJ2-2	ASSQELTGELF
TRBV27	TRBJ2-3	ASSLLGLTDTQY
TRBV4-2	TRBJ2-5	ASSQGADRQTQY
TRBV5-1	TRBJ2-7	ASSPNGGGEQY
TRBV7-8	TRBJ2-3	ASSLMGYQGRADTQY
TRBV5-1	TRBJ2-1	ASSGLAGANEQF
TRBV19	TRBJ1-4	ASTTGGNEKLF
TRBV10-3	TRBJ2-7	AISEAAGINYEQY
TRBV7-9	TRBJ2-5	ASSQGHQETQY
TRBV2	TRBJ2-5	ASSEVQLQETQY
TRBV6-6	TRBJ2-1	ASSYAPGTSDNEQF
TRBV10-2	TRBJ1-5	ASSDKGRWVNNQPQH